This T cell receptor (beta chain) was recorded in a study of Ad26.COV2.S vaccination and SARS-CoV-2 variants. Whole-study context: Once, or twice with 56 days between doses, Ad26.COV2.S was given intramuscularly.

V lost 1 base and J lost 4, with 16 bases in between. The CDR3 has 16 residues. CDR1 is LGHDT, CDR2 YNNKEL, per germline (reference sequence). Study observations and caveats: Spike-specific TCR breadth in vaccine recipients exceeded that seen in placebo recipients.

This clone has only a few counts. Its antigen is undetermined. Treatment defined: over 15 received Ad26.COV2.S at low or high dose, single or two shots; roughly five received placebo; per-sample allocation not given. It was on day 63 after the first vaccine or placebo injection that samples were taken. Only in-frame clones appear in the TCRdb table, and some are missing; sequencing was by immunoSEQ multiplex PCR. The sample has hundreds of thousands of clones; around 87% are singletons. The clonotype originates from a person between 18 and 65 years old who received the Ad26.COV2.S COVID-19 vaccine or a placebo. Sample: peripheral blood, taken in a trial of Ad26.COV2.S vaccine versus placebo. This chain links TRBV3-1 (or the pseudogene TRBV3-2) with TRBJ1-2; D uncertain. CDR3 coding DNA: TGTGCCAGCAGCCAAGCTGACATATTAACATTCTATGGCTACACCTTC. Translation gives CASSQADILTFYGYTF.